By its share, the clone carrying this TCR beta chain is large. The target antigen is unknown. Amplification of TRBV12-4/TRBJ1-2 clonotypes used adaptor-ligated barcode primers. Using its own MiXCR run on the multiplex PCR reads, TCRdb lists one record per CDR3 protein. Among under 900 distinct CDR3 sequences listed, around 3.4% were seen once. The CDR3 sequence is 10 residues long. V lost 3 bases to trimming and J lost 7 bases, with 3 bases between them. Study-level points and caveats: Tumor-infiltrating Treg TCR alpha and beta sequences overlapped most with tumor naive CD4+ T cells, then blood naive.

Naive CD4+ T cells were purified with Tregs depleted by CD25. This chain connects TRBV12-3 or TRBV12-4 to TRBJ1-2; D is uncertain. The material sequenced was naive CD4+ T cells sorted from blood. Specified subset: naive CD4+ T cells, CD4+CD45RA+CD25-. This receptor was obtained from a female donor with breast cancer. CDR3 region: CASSLLGYTF. Here the CDR3 DNA reads TGTGCCAGCAGTTTGCTTGGCTACACCTTC.